The T cell receptor beta chain under discussion was sequenced for a study of T-cell reconstitution after alpha-beta-depleted transplantation in children. Study-level points and caveats: A year had passed since transplant, and T-cell counts and diversity by then came mostly from newly produced T cells.

Researchers prepared the TCRbeta library using unique molecular identifiers, the study reports. TCRdb itself ran the PCR reads through MiXCR, one entry per CDR3 protein. The sample yields about 490,000 distinct CDR3 sequences, about 10% seen once. There are many counts of this clonotype. What it recognizes is unknown. Trimming removed 1 base at V and 2 bases at J, with 9 bases between. Germline V CDR1 and CDR2: KGHSH, LQKENI. The CDR3 spans 14 residues. This chain joins TRBV18 and TRBJ2-7; D call uncertain. The sequencing used PBMCs, collected before TCRalphabeta/CD19-depleted stem cell transplant. The TCR was taken from a child under 10 years old with inherited bone marrow failure, due to receive a stem cell transplant. The CDR3: CASSPRPGPYEQYF. CDR3 coding DNA: TGTGCCAGCTCACCACGGCCAGGTCCCTACGAGCAGTACTTC.